The 21 T cell receptor beta chains given below trace back to one sample, sequenced in a study of memory CD4+ T cells and cytomegalovirus serostatus. The sort gate was single viable CD3+CD4+CD8-CD45RO+ cells for memory CD4+ T cells. Assay: immunoSEQ multiplex PCR; the TCRdb copy retains only in-frame clones and omits some. The table shows over 35,000 clones, with around 82% occurring only once. Material: memory CD4+ T cells from blood. Every receptor here comes from an adult in good health and CMV-seronegative.

The CDR3: CASSVYDGEKLFF. For the CDR3, the DNA is TGTGCCAGCAGCGTATATGACGGTGAAAAACTGTTTTTT. The chain combines TRBV9 with TRBJ1-4; no definite D call. V was clipped by 1 base and J by 7 bases, with 8 bases between them. The CDR3 has 13 amino acids. The V gene's germline CDR1 is SGDLS and CDR2 YYNGEE.

The genes are TRBV6-5 and TRBJ1-5; D unclear. This CDR3 has 14 amino acids. Per the germline V gene, CDR1 is MNHEY and CDR2 is SVGAGI. The V end was cut by 4 bases, the J end by 0 bases, with 7 bases between. The CDR3 reads CASSLSHSNQPQHF. The CDR3 nucleotides read TGTGCCAGCAGTTTGAGCCATAGCAATCAGCCCCAGCATTTT.

This clone has a single count. The chain uses TRBV4-2 and TRBJ2-3, with TRBD1 as a possible D gene (5 bases). CDR1 is LGHNA, CDR2 YNFKEQ, per germline. The CDR3 is made up of 16 amino acids. V was pared by 1 base and J by 6 bases, with 17 bases between. CDR3 amino acids: CASSQVWTTSADTQYF. CDR3 sequence (DNA): TGTGCCAGCAGCCAAGTCTGGACAACGAGTGCGGATACGCAGTATTTT.

The chain links TRBV5-1 to TRBJ1-1, with 11 bases aligning to TRBD1. This CDR3 has 16 residues. V lost 3 bases to trimming and J lost 4 bases; unmatched junction nucleotides: 8. Germline assignment: CDR1 SGHRS and CDR2 YFSETQ. CDR3 sequence (DNA): TGCGCCAGCAGCTACGGACAGGGGGCTAGGATCACTGAAGCTTTCTTT. It is translated as CASSYGQGARITEAFF.

This clone was found once. The chain employs TRBV27 and TRBJ2-1; D might be TRBD1 (6 bases). This CDR3 has 16 amino acids. From germline, CDR1 is MNHEY and CDR2 SMNVEV (reference sequence). V was clipped by 7 bases and J by 10 bases, with 26 bases between them. The CDR3: CASTLLGSRGSHEQFF. CDR3 sequence (DNA): TGTGCCAGCACCCTCTTAGGGTCCAGGGGCTCCCACGAGCAGTTCTTC.

V is TRBV7-2 and J is TRBJ1-5, with D uncertain. Trimming shortened V by 2 bases and J by 0 bases, and 5 bases separated the two germline ends. CDR3 length: 14 amino acids. Per the germline V gene, CDR1 is SGHTA and CDR2 is FQGNSA. CDR3 DNA: TGTGCCAGCAGCTTACAGTATAGCAATCAGCCCCAGCATTTT. It yields the protein CASSLQYSNQPQHF. Using reference TRBV7-2 and TRBJ1-5 for the parts outside the CDR3, the full variable domain is GAGVSQSPSNKVTEKGKDVELRCDPISGHTALYWYRQSLGQGLEFLIYFQGNSAPDKSGLPSDRFSAERTGGSVSTLTIQRTQQEDSAVYLCASSLQYSNQPQHFGDGTRLSIL.

In this sample, this clone turned up once. The V and J genes are TRBV28 and TRBJ1-2; 9 bases fit TRBD1. This CDR3 contains 12 residues. The germline CDR1 and CDR2 sequences are MDHEN and SYDVKM. The V segment lost 6 bases and the J segment 8 bases; nucleotides outside the gene matches: 4. The CDR3 loop is CASRDRGEGYTF. CDR3 in DNA: TGTGCCAGCAGGGACAGGGGCGAGGGCTACACCTTC.

The V call is TRBV5-1, the J call TRBJ2-3, with 9 bases that match TRBD2. The CDR3 runs 16 residues. V trimming: 0 bases; J trimming: 3 bases; junction bases outside the gene matches: 5. CDR1 and CDR2 from the germline V gene are SGHRS and YFSETQ. The CDR3 protein is CASSLAGRGGTDTQYF. The CDR3, as DNA: TGCGCCAGCAGCTTGGCAGGGCGGGGGGGGACAGATACGCAGTATTTT.

The chain links TRBV29-1 to TRBJ1-2; perhaps TRBD1 as D (6 bases). V was trimmed by 7 bases and J by 4 bases, leaving 13 bases between them. From germline, CDR1 is SQVTM and CDR2 ANQGSEA. The CDR3 has 12 amino acids. CDR3 nucleotides: TGCAGCGCTGGGGGCCGGATCTATGGCTACACCTTC. As protein: CSAGGRIYGYTF.

The chain recombines TRBV7-9 with TRBJ1-2, with 9 bases fitting TRBD1. The CDR3 contains 15 residues. CDR1 is SEHNR and CDR2 is FQNEAQ in the germline V gene (reference sequence). Trimming cost V 5 bases and J 7 bases; bases outside gene matches: 11. Here the CDR3 DNA reads TGTGCCAGCAGCCAGCCGGGACAGGGATCGGGTGGCTACACCTTC. It encodes CASSQPGQGSGGYTF.

The genes are TRBV7-7 and TRBJ2-3, with a weak D call TRBD2 (7 bases). Germline CDR1 and CDR2: SSHAT and FNYEAQ (reference sequence). The V gene lost 3 bases and the J gene lost 4 bases, with 11 bases spanning the gap. CDR3 length: 14 amino acids. The CDR3 protein is CASSLGRGADTQYF. In nucleotides, the CDR3 is TGTGCCAGCAGCTTGGGGAGGGGGGCAGATACGCAGTATTTT.

This clone was seen a single time. The rearrangement uses TRBV7-7 and TRBJ2-2; D possibly corresponds to TRBD2 (6 bases). Trimming removed 4 bases from V and 4 bases from J, with 10 bases in between. This CDR3 contains 14 residues. Germline CDR1 reads SSHAT; CDR2 reads FNYEAQ (reference sequence). In nucleotides, the CDR3 is TGTGCCAGCAGCTCGGGGGTTGGCACCGGGGAGCTGTTTTTT. Translated: CASSSGVGTGELFF.

This clone was detected only a few times. The V and J genes are TRBV5-6 and TRBJ1-6, with 7 nucleotides matching TRBD1. Germline loops: CDR1 SGHDT, CDR2 YYEEEE. Germline trimming cut 3 bases from V and 7 bases from J; bases unmatched to any gene: 10. The CDR3 is 16 amino acids. The CDR3: CASSYNRGPGNSPLHF. In DNA, the CDR3 is TGTGCCAGCAGCTACAACAGGGGCCCAGGGAATTCACCCCTCCACTTT.

A few counts support this clone. This chain links TRBV18 with TRBJ1-1; TRBD1 matches 8 bases. The CDR3 covers 13 residues. With V trimmed by 8 bases and J by 0 bases, 2 bases remained unmatched. The germline gives CDR1 KGHSH, CDR2 LQKENI. Written as DNA, the CDR3 is TGTGCCAGCCTCAGGGGGCTGAACACTGAAGCTTTCTTT. It translates to CASLRGLNTEAFF.

The chain joins TRBV20-1 to TRBJ2-1, with D unclear. The CDR3 length is 11 residues. Trimming stripped 4 bases from V and 6 bases from J, with 7 bases between. Germline lookup yields CDR1 DFQATT and CDR2 SNEGSKA (reference sequence). CDR3 DNA sequence: TGCAGTGCTACGTTTTTCAATGAGCAGTTCTTC. Residues: CSATFFNEQFF.

This clone has only one observation. J is TRBJ1-5 and V is TRBV2, with no clear D. Trimming removed 3 bases at V and 0 bases at J, with 12 bases between. The CDR3 is 16 residues long. Germline V CDR1 and CDR2: SNHLY, FYNNEI. The CDR3 protein is CASSDRQTYSNQPQHF. The CDR3 DNA reads as TGTGCCAGCAGTGACCGGCAGACCTATAGCAATCAGCCCCAGCATTTT.

The chain is built from TRBV7-2 and TRBJ2-3; TRBD2 is a possible D gene (5 bases). The ends were cut back, 2 bases at V and 2 bases at J, with 14 bases in the middle. Germline CDR1 is SGHTA and CDR2 is FQGNSA. The CDR3 is 16 residues long. The CDR3 DNA sequence: TGTGCCAGCAGCTTAACCCCTAGCAGAAACACAGATACGCAGTATTTT. Translating it yields CASSLTPSRNTDTQYF.

The rearrangement joins TRBV5-1 to TRBJ1-2; 9 nucleotides line up with TRBD1. V trimming: 0 bases; J trimming: 7 bases; junction bases outside the gene matches: 7. This CDR3 has 15 amino acids. Germline values: CDR1 SGHRS, CDR2 YFSETQ. DNA of the CDR3: TGCGCCAGCAGCTTGGCCGGGACAGGGAGCGCTGGCTACACCTTC. This encodes CASSLAGTGSAGYTF.

The V and J genes are TRBV5-4 and TRBJ1-1; D perhaps matches TRBD1 (5 bases). Trimming left V 4 bases short and J 7 bases short, with 26 bases between. This CDR3 is built from 17 residues. Germline CDR1 SGHNT, CDR2 YYREEE (reference sequence). The CDR3 sequence is CASSGIGETAYTFEAFF. DNA of the CDR3: TGTGCCAGCAGCGGAATAGGGGAGACCGCTTATACTTTTGAAGCTTTCTTT.

Only a few counts were recorded for this clone. This chain uses TRBV28 with TRBJ2-2; the D is unclear. Germline V gives CDR1 MDHEN, CDR2 SYDVKM. Trimming pared 2 bases from V and 5 bases from J, leaving 12 bases between. The CDR3 is 15 amino acids. The CDR3 loop is CASSLVNSATGELFF. The CDR3 DNA reads TGTGCCAGCAGTTTAGTAAACAGCGCGACCGGGGAGCTGTTTTTT.

This rearrangement joins TRBV19 to TRBJ1-1; 8 bases fit TRBD1. The germline gives CDR1 LNHDA, CDR2 SQIVND (reference sequence). V was pared by 5 bases and J by 1 base, with 3 bases of the junction left unmatched. There are 14 residues in the CDR3. The CDR3 sequence: CASSFTGGNTEAFF. CDR3 nucleotides: TGTGCCAGTAGTTTCACAGGGGGGAACACTGAAGCTTTCTTT.